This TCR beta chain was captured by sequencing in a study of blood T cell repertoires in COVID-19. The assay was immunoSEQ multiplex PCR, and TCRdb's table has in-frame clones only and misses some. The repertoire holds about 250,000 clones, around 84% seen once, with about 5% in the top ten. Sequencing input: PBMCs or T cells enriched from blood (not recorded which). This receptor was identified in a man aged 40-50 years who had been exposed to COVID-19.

The CDR3 spells CASSEVWTSGREGTGELFF. CDR3 sequence (DNA): TGCGCCAGCAGCGAAGTTTGGACTAGCGGGAGGGAGGGGACCGGGGAGCTGTTTTTT. V and J are TRBV5-1 and TRBJ2-2; 15 positions match TRBD2. From germline, CDR1 is SGHRS and CDR2 YFSETQ. This CDR3 has 19 residues. J was trimmed by 5 bases and V by 4 bases; bases with no gene match: 12.